Shown below are 15 T cell receptor beta chains from a single sample sequenced in a study of blood T cells in healthy people across ages. It was with a sample-barcoded 5' primer and a J-beta primer mix that a second PCR of about 6 to 12 cycles was run. From the 5' RACE reads, TCRdb called clonotypes with MiXCR, one entry per CDR3 protein. The profile shows about 1.8 million distinct CDR3 sequences, around 48% of them singletons. Sample: blood. Every receptor here comes from a woman in her thirties or forties in good health.

V usage is TRBV7-2 and J usage is TRBJ2-6; D is possibly TRBD1 (5 bases). The V gene lost 3 bases and the J gene lost 0 bases, with 9 bases spanning the gap. This CDR3 contains 16 residues. Looked up from germline, CDR1 is SGHTA and CDR2 is FQGNSA. The CDR3 DNA reads TGTGCCAGCAGCTTGCAGGGCCGCTCTGGGGCCAACGTCCTGACTTTC. Its protein is CASSLQGRSGANVLTF.

The chain employs TRBV20-1 and TRBJ1-2; 7 nucleotides align to TRBD1. Germline lookup yields CDR1 DFQATT and CDR2 SNEGSKA (reference sequence). Losses at the gene ends were 3 bases for V and 8 bases for J; bases not matched to a gene: 3. The CDR3 spans 11 residues. The CDR3 DNA reads TGCAGTGCTAGCCGACAGGGCGGCTACACCTTC. It yields the protein CSASRQGGYTF.

This clonotype appeared a single time. The V gene is TRBV20-1, the J gene TRBJ2-1; TRBD2 matches 7 bases. CDR1 is DFQATT and CDR2 is SNEGSKA in the germline V gene (reference sequence). CDR3 length equals 16 residues. The junction had 14 bases not matched to a gene; V was cut back by 3 bases and J by 6 bases. DNA for the CDR3: TGCAGTGCTAGGGTATCAGTGGGGGGGGGAGGCAATGAGCAGTTCTTC. Its protein product is CSARVSVGGGGNEQFF.

The chain combines TRBV6-6 with TRBJ2-5, with D tentatively TRBD2 (6 bases). Germline assignment: CDR1 MNHNY and CDR2 SVGAGI (reference sequence). Trimming stripped 6 bases from V and 7 bases from J, with 18 bases between. CDR3 length: 14 amino acids. The CDR3 is CASSPPGADVTQYF. The CDR3 bases are TGTGCCAGCAGCCCCCCGGGAGCCGATGTGACCCAGTACTTC.

This chain connects TRBV4-2 to TRBJ2-7, with 8 bases identical to TRBD2. Germline assignment: CDR1 LGHNA and CDR2 YNFKEQ. The ends lost 2 bases at V and 7 bases at J; junction bases unmatched: 10. The CDR3 sequence is 15 residues long. DNA for the CDR3: TGTGCCAGCAGCCAAAGGGGACTAGAATCCAATGAGCAGTACTTC. Translating it yields CASSQRGLESNEQYF.

This sequence joins TRBV7-2 and TRBJ2-4; D is perhaps TRBD1 or TRBD2 (5 bases each). Per germline, CDR1 SGHTA and CDR2 FQGNSA. The CDR3 is 15 residues long. Trimming stripped 5 bases from V and 3 bases from J, with 14 bases between. The CDR3, as DNA: TGTGCCAGCAGCCGGGACCTCGCAGGCAAAAACATTCAGTACTTC. It specifies CASSRDLAGKNIQYF.

The chain links TRBV4-1 to TRBJ1-5, with D hard to call. Between the trimmed V and J ends, which lost 0 bases and 7 bases, there was a span of 13 bases. Germline lookup yields CDR1 MGHRA and CDR2 YSYEKL. CDR3 length equals 15 residues. CDR3: CASSQEDPGRQPQHF. The CDR3 DNA reads as TGCGCCAGCAGCCAAGAGGACCCTGGGAGGCAGCCCCAGCATTTT.

The chain joins TRBV5-1 to TRBJ2-3; D is possibly TRBD2 (5 bases). CDR3 length: 14 residues. Per germline, CDR1 SGHRS and CDR2 YFSETQ. The germline V and J ends were trimmed by 4 bases and 7 bases, with 16 bases remaining between them. DNA of the CDR3: TGCGCCAGCAGCCCGGACTCTTCGGGCTATACGCAGTATTTT. It is translated as CASSPDSSGYTQYF.

This chain joins TRBV6-2 or TRBV6-3 and TRBJ1-1; maybe TRBD1 (6 bases). The CDR3 is 14 residues long. V dropped 8 bases and J dropped 1 base, with 14 bases sitting between them. Germline-derived CDR1 and CDR2 are MNHEY and SVGEGT. The CDR3 loop reads CASGGARWNTEAFF. CDR3 nucleotide sequence: TGTGCCAGCGGGGGGGCCCGATGGAACACTGAAGCTTTCTTT.

CDR3 amino acids: CASSLTGDETQYF. CDR3 bases: TGTGCCAGCAGCTTAACAGGGGATGAGACCCAGTACTTC. The chain recombines TRBV7-2 with TRBJ2-5; 7 bases are shared with TRBD1. Germline CDR1 SGHTA, CDR2 FQGNSA. Unmatched junction bases numbered 2, after V lost 2 bases and J lost 5 bases. The CDR3 consists of 13 residues.

V is TRBV12-3 or TRBV12-4 and J is TRBJ2-3; a weak D match, TRBD2 (5 bases). The CDR3 sequence is 12 residues long. V lost 4 bases and J lost 6, with 8 bases in between. The CDR3 coding sequence is TGTGCCAGCAGTTCACTAGAGGATACGCAGTATTTT. Translating it yields CASSSLEDTQYF.

This clonotype was detected a few times. The chain is built from TRBV4-3 and TRBJ2-4; D possibly matches TRBD1 or TRBD2 (5 bases each). There are 17 residues in the CDR3. CDR1 is LGHNA and CDR2 is YSLEER in the germline V gene. Deletions cut 1 base from V and 0 bases from J, with 13 bases between. The DNA for the CDR3 is TGCGCCAGCAGCCAAGGGGGCGAGGGTTTAGCCAAAAACATTCAGTACTTC. This sequence encodes CASSQGGEGLAKNIQYF.

The chain carries TRBV29-1 and TRBJ1-2; 7 bases line up with TRBD1. The CDR3 is 12 residues long. The germline CDR1 and CDR2 sequences are SQVTM and ANQGSEA. V trimming: 6 bases; J trimming: 7 bases; junction bases outside the gene matches: 8. This chain's CDR3 is CSVSTGVGGYTF. The CDR3 region has the DNA TGCAGCGTCTCAACAGGGGTCGGTGGCTACACCTTC.

This chain uses TRBV7-2 with TRBJ1-2, with D possibly TRBD1 on 6 matching bases. The germline V gene encodes CDR1 SGHTA and CDR2 FQGNSA. Trimming stripped 5 bases from V and 8 bases from J, with 15 bases between. This CDR3 is 13 amino acids long. The CDR3 is CASSPDRQAGYTF. The CDR3 nucleotides are TGTGCCAGCAGCCCAGACCGACAGGCCGGCTACACCTTC. Together with reference TRBV7-2 and TRBJ1-2, the CDR3 gives the full variable domain: GAGVSQSPSNKVTEKGKDVELRCDPISGHTALYWYRQSLGQGLEFLIYFQGNSAPDKSGLPSDRFSAERTGGSVSTLTIQRTQQEDSAVYLCASSPDRQAGYTFGSGTRLTVV.

This sequence joins TRBV13 and TRBJ2-3, with a possible D match to TRBD2 (6 bases). This CDR3 has 15 residues. Trimming took 0 bases from V and 9 from J, leaving 16 bases between them. Germline lookup yields CDR1 PRHDT and CDR2 FYEKMQ (reference sequence). CDR3 sequence (DNA): TGTGCCAGCAGCTTAGGGTTGCGGGGACGGGGCACGCAGTATTTT. Protein sequence: CASSLGLRGRGTQYF.